The clone carrying this T cell receptor beta chain was seen a few times. This CDR3 region has 15 residues. V was shortened by 2 bases and J by 7 bases, with 12 bases between the two germline ends. The germline V gene encodes CDR1 MNHEY and CDR2 SVGAGI. Sequencing was performed with immunoSEQ multiplex PCR; in TCRdb, only in-frame clones are kept and a portion is missing. The sample consists of about 190,000 clones, over 75% of them appearing once. The data originate from a study of blood T cell repertoires in COVID-19. This sequence joins TRBV6-5 and TRBJ1-6, with D possibly being TRBD1 (5 bases). The receptor was isolated from a man aged 50 to 60 who had recovered from COVID-19. Sequencing was carried out using peripheral blood. The CDR3 is CASSYVGRTNSPLHF. CDR3 in DNA: TGTGCCAGCAGTTACGTGGGGAGGACAAATTCACCCCTCCACTTT.